One sample yielded the 14 T cell receptor beta chains listed below, sequenced in a study of lymphopenia after photon versus proton radiotherapy. Only in-frame clones appear in the TCRdb table, and some are missing; sequencing was by immunoSEQ multiplex PCR. The sample has 75,000 or so clones, about 83% seen once. This sample comprised peripheral blood, obtained from a patient treated with proton-based radiotherapy. These receptors originate from a man between 60 and 70 years old with pancreatic cancer.

In its sample, this clone was seen once. The CDR3 loop is CASSLLGSPAANEQFF. The DNA for the CDR3 is TGTGCCAGCAGTTTATTAGGGTCCCCGGCGGCCAATGAGCAGTTCTTC. This chain uses TRBV27 with TRBJ2-1; D unresolved. Deletions cut 1 base from V and 6 bases from J, with 16 bases between. Germline-derived CDR1 and CDR2 are MNHEY and SMNVEV (reference sequence). The CDR3 length is 16 residues.

This clone was seen only once. This chain links TRBV29-1 with TRBJ2-2; 11 nucleotides match TRBD1. CDR1 and CDR2 (germline): SQVTM, ANQGSEA. After removal of 6 bases from V and 7 bases from J, the junction contained 10 bases not matched to a gene. The CDR3 contains 15 residues. The chain's CDR3 is CSVGDGQGAGGELFF. CDR3 coding DNA: TGCAGCGTGGGAGACGGACAGGGGGCCGGCGGGGAGCTGTTTTTT.

This clone has more than one count but fewer than ten. The CDR3 bases are TGTGCCAGCAGCATGGATCTTAACTATGGCTACACCTTC. It translates to CASSMDLNYGYTF. V and J are TRBV5-8 and TRBJ1-2; D not certain. CDR1 and CDR2 (germline): SGHTS, YDEGEE. The CDR3 is 13 residues long. The V end lost 4 bases, the J end lost 1 base, and 8 bases lay between the germline ends.

This rearrangement joins TRBV20-1 to TRBJ1-1; D remains ambiguous. CDR1 DFQATT and CDR2 SNEGSKA come from the germline V gene (reference sequence). The CDR3 spans 10 residues. Trimming removed 0 bases from V and 7 bases from J, with 3 bases in between. CDR3 sequence (DNA): TGCAGTGCTAGAGATCTTGAAGCTTTCTTT. Residues: CSARDLEAFF.

This chain uses TRBV29-1 with TRBJ2-7; D possibly matches TRBD1 or TRBD2 (5 bases each). Trimming stripped 7 bases from V and 6 bases from J, with 13 bases between. The CDR3 spans 11 residues. In germline, CDR1 is SQVTM, CDR2 ANQGSEA. This CDR3 reads CSALRGTEQYF. In nucleotides, the CDR3 is TGCAGCGCCTTGAGGGGAACCGAGCAGTACTTC.

The chain couples TRBV14 to TRBJ2-1, with TRBD2 matching 7 bases. V lost 0 bases, J lost 5 bases, and 10 bases stayed unmatched. Germline V gene lookup returns CDR1 SGHDN and CDR2 FVKESK. CDR3 length equals 17 residues. Here the CDR3 reads CASSQDLPTGGNNEQFF. The CDR3 DNA is TGTGCCAGCAGCCAAGACTTACCGACCGGGGGGAACAATGAGCAGTTCTTC.

The chain uses TRBV29-1 and TRBJ1-3; D is possibly TRBD1 (5 bases). Trimming shortened V by 3 bases and J by 4 bases, and 10 bases separated the two germline ends. The CDR3 has 13 amino acids. Germline CDR1 and CDR2: SQVTM and ANQGSEA. The CDR3 here is CSVDSGPGNTIYF. DNA for the CDR3: TGCAGCGTTGACTCAGGGCCCGGAAACACCATATATTTT.

The chain employs TRBV14 and TRBJ2-7; 12 bases map to TRBD2. J was trimmed by 7 bases and V by 4 bases; bases with no gene match: 8. This CDR3 comprises 15 residues. Germline lookup yields CDR1 SGHDN and CDR2 FVKESK. CDR3 sequence reads: CASSPTLAGGGEQYF. As DNA, the CDR3 is TGTGCCAGCAGCCCCACTCTAGCGGGAGGGGGTGAGCAGTACTTC. Based on the CDR3 plus reference TRBV14 and TRBJ2-7, the full variable domain is EAGVTQFPSHSVIEKGQTVTLRCDPISGHDNLYWYRRVMGKEIKFLLHFVKESKQDESGMPNNRFLAERTGGTYSTLKVQPAELEDSGVYFCASSPTLAGGGEQYFGPGTRLTVT.

The V gene is TRBV6-1, the J gene TRBJ1-4; D is perhaps TRBD1 (5 bases). From germline, CDR1 is MNHNS and CDR2 SASEGT. CDR3 length: 13 amino acids. Trimming cost V 6 bases and J 4 bases, with 9 bases left between them. CDR3 in DNA: TGTGCCAGCAGGGGGCGGAATAATGAAAAACTGTTTTTT. It is translated as CASRGRNNEKLFF.

The V and J genes are TRBV7-2 and TRBJ2-6; D unclear. The CDR3 loop spans 15 amino acids. V was shortened by 5 bases and J by 6 bases, with 14 bases between the two germline ends. Germline V gene sequence: CDR1 SGHTA, CDR2 FQGNSA. The CDR3 DNA reads TGTGCCAGCAGCCCCGTCTCCTCCGAGGCCAACGTCCTGACTTTC. Its translation: CASSPVSSEANVLTF.

This chain uses TRBV5-4 with TRBJ2-5; no clear D gene. Germline CDR1 reads SGHNT; CDR2 reads YYREEE (reference sequence). V gave up 2 bases and J gave up 2 bases, with 10 bases separating them. This CDR3 is 14 amino acids long. The CDR3 loop reads CASSFIDKQETQYF. DNA of the CDR3: TGTGCCAGCAGCTTTATCGATAAACAAGAGACCCAGTACTTC.

The chain has TRBV30 and TRBJ1-1; possible D gene TRBD1, 5 bases. Trimming took off 0 bases at V and 5 bases at J, with 13 bases between the two ends. Looked up from germline, CDR1 is GTSNPN and CDR2 is SVGIG (reference sequence). This CDR3 is built from 14 residues. CDR3 sequence reads: CAWSVGTWGTEAFF. The CDR3 DNA is TGTGCCTGGAGTGTAGGGACCTGGGGTACTGAAGCTTTCTTT.

This clone has just one count. The genes are TRBV30 and TRBJ2-2, with 7 bases aligning to TRBD2. The CDR3 length is 17 residues. The junction had 14 bases not matched to a gene; V was cut back by 2 bases and J by 5 bases. Per germline, CDR1 GTSNPN and CDR2 SVGIG (reference sequence). The CDR3 region has the DNA TGTGCCTGGAGTCGCGGATGGGCGGGAGTCGGGACCGGGGAGCTGTTTTTT. This translates into CAWSRGWAGVGTGELFF.

The chain links TRBV5-1 to TRBJ2-3; 14 nucleotides match TRBD2. Looked up from germline, CDR1 is SGHRS and CDR2 is YFSETQ. The ends lost 0 bases at V and 3 bases at J; junction bases unmatched: 6. CDR3 length: 18 residues. The CDR3 coding sequence is TGCGCCAGCAGCTTGGCAGGGACTAGCGGGAGTTTGACAGATACGCAGTATTTT. Translation gives CASSLAGTSGSLTDTQYF.